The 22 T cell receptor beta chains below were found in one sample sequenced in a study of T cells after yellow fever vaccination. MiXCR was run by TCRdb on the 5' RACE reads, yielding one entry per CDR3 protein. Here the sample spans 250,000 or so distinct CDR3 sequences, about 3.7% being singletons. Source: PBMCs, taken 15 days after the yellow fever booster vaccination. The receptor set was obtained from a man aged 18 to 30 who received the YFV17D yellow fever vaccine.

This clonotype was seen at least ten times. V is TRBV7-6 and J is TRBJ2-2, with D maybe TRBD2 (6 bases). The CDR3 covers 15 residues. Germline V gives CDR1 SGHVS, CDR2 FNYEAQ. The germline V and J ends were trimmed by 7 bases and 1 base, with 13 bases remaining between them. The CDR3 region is CASNPGTLNTGELFF. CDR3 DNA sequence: TGTGCCAGCAACCCCGGGACTTTGAACACCGGGGAGCTGTTTTTT. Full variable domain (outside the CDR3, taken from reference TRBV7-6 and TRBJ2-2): GAGVSQSPRYKVTKRGQDVALRCDPISGHVSLYWYRQALGQGPEFLTYFNYEAQQDKSGLPNDRFSAERPEGSISTLTIQRTEQRDSAMYRCASNPGTLNTGELFFGEGSRLTVL.

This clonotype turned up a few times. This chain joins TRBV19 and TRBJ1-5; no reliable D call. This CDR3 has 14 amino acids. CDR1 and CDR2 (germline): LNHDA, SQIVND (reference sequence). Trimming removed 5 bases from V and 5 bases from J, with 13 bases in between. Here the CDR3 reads CASSGRARDQPQHF. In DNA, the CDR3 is TGTGCCAGTAGTGGAAGGGCCCGCGATCAGCCCCAGCATTTT.

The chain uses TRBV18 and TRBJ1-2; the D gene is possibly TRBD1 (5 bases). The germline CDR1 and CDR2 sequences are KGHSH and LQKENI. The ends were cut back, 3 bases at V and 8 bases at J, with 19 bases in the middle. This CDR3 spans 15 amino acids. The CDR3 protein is CASSPLSEGARGYTF. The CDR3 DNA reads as TGTGCCAGCTCACCCCTTTCCGAAGGGGCCAGAGGCTACACCTTC.

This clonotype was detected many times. CDR3 amino acids: CASSFGVGSYEQYV. As DNA, the CDR3 is TGTGCCAGCAGCTTTGGGGTAGGGTCCTACGAGCAGTACGTC. The chain employs TRBV7-9 and TRBJ2-7; D is uncertain. Germline V gene sequence: CDR1 SEHNR, CDR2 FQNEAQ (reference sequence). Trimming cost V 3 bases and J 1 base, with 10 bases left between them. The CDR3 loop spans 14 amino acids.

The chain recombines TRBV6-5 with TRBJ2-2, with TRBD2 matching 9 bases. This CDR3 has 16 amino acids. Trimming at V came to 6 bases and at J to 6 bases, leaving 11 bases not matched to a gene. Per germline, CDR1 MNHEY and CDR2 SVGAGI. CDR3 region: CASRSLSGGPAGELFF. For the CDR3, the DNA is TGTGCCAGCAGGAGTCTTAGCGGGGGCCCGGCCGGGGAGCTGTTTTTT.

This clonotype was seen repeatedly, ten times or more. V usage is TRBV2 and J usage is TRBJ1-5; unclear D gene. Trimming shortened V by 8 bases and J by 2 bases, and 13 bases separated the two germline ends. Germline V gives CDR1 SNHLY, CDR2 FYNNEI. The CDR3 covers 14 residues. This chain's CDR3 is CASRRESGNQPQHF. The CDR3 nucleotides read TGTGCCAGCCGGCGGGAGAGTGGCAATCAGCCCCAGCATTTT. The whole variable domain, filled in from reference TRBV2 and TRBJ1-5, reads EPEVTQTPSHQVTQMGQEVILRCVPISNHLYFYWYRQILGQKVEFLVSFYNNEISEKSEIFDDQFSVERPDGSNFTLKIRSTKLEDSAMYFCASRRESGNQPQHFGDGTRLSIL.

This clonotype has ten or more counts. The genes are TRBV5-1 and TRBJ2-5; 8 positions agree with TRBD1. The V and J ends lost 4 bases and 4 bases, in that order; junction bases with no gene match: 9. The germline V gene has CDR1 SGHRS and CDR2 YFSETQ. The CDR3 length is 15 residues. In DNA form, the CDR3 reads TGCGCCAGCAGCGGTGACAGGGGTTGGGGAGAGACCCAGTACTTC. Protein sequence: CASSGDRGWGETQYF.

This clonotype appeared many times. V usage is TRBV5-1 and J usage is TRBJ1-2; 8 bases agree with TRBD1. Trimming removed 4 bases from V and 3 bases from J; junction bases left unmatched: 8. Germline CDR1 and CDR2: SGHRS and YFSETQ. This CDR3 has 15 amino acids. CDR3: CASSTDPGQDYGYTF. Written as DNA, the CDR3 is TGCGCCAGCAGCACTGACCCGGGACAGGACTATGGCTACACCTTC.

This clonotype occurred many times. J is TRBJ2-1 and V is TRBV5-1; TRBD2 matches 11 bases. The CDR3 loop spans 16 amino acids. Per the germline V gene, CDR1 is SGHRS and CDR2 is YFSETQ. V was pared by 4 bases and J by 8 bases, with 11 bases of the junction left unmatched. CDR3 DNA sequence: TGCGCCAGCAGCCTCGCCGGGACTAGCGGTGCCGATGAGCAGTTCTTC. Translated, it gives CASSLAGTSGADEQFF.

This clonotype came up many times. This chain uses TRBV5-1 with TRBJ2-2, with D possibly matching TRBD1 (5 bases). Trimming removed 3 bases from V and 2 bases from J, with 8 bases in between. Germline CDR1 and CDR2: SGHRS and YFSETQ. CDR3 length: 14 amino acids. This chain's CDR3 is CASSWTTNTGELFF. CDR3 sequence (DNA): TGCGCCAGCAGCTGGACAACCAACACCGGGGAGCTGTTTTTT.

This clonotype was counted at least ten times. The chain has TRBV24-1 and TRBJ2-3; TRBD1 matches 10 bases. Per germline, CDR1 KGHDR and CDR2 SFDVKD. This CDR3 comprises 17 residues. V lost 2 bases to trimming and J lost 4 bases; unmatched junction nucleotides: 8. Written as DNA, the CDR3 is TGTGCCACCAGTGATTCATCGGGGACAGGGGACCCAGATACGCAGTATTTT. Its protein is CATSDSSGTGDPDTQYF.

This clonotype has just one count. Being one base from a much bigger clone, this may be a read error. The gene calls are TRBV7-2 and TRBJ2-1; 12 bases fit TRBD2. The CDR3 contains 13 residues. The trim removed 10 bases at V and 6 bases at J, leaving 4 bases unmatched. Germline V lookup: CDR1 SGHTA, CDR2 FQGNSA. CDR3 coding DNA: TGTGCCACCCGACTAGCGGGGGTCAATGAGCAGTTCTTC. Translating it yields CATRLAGVNEQFF.

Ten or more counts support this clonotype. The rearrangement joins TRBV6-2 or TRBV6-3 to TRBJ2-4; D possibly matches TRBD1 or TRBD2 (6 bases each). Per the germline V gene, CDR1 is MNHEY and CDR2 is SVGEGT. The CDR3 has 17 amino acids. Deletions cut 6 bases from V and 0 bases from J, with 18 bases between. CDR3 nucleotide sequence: TGTGCCAGCAGCCGGATAACGGGGGCCGGAGCCAAAAACATTCAGTACTTC. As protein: CASSRITGAGAKNIQYF.

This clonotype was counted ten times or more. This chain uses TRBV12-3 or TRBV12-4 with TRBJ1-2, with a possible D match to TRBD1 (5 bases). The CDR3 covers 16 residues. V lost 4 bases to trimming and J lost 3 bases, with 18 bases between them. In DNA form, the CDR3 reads TGTGCCAGCAGTTCTAGTTGGGGCAGGGCGGACTATGGCTACACCTTC. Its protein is CASSSSWGRADYGYTF.

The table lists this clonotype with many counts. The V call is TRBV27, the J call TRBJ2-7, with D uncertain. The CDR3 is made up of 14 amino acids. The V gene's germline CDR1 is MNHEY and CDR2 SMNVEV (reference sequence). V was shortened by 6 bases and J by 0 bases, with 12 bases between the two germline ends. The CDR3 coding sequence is TGTGCCAGCAGGGGGAATTATAACTCCTACGAGCAGTACGTC. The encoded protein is CASRGNYNSYEQYV.

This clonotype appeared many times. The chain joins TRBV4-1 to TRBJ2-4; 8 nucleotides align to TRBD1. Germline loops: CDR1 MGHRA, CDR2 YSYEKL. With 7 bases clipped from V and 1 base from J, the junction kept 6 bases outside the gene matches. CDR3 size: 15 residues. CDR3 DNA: TGCGCCAGCATACCAGGGGGCCGTGCCAAAAACATTCAGTACTTC. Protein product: CASIPGGRAKNIQYF.

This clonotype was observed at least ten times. The CDR3 region is CSVFWRQETQYF. In DNA form, the CDR3 reads TGCAGCGTCTTCTGGAGGCAAGAGACCCAGTACTTC. The gene calls are TRBV29-1 and TRBJ2-5, with D possibly being TRBD2 (5 bases). Trimming removed 6 bases from V and 2 bases from J, with 10 bases in between. CDR1 is SQVTM, CDR2 ANQGSEA, per germline. The CDR3 runs 12 residues. The whole variable domain, filled in from reference TRBV29-1 and TRBJ2-5, reads SAVISQKPSRDICQRGTSLTIQCQVDSQVTMMFWYRQQPGQSLTLIATANQGSEATYESGFVIDKFPISRPNLTFSTLTVSNMSPEDSSIYLCSVFWRQETQYFGPGTRLLVL.

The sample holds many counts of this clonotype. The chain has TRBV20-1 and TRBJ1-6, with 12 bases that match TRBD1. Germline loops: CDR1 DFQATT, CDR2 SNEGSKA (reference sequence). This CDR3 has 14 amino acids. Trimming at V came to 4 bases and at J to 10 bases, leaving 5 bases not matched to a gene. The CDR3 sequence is CSANSGTGGSPLHF. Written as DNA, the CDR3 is TGCAGTGCTAACTCCGGGACAGGGGGCTCACCCCTCCACTTT.

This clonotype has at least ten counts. CDR3 residues: CASSYPREGSSTDTQYF. CDR3 DNA: TGTGCCAGCAGTTACCCCAGAGAAGGGTCTAGCACAGATACGCAGTATTTT. V and J are TRBV6-6 and TRBJ2-3; no definite D call. CDR3 length: 17 residues. Germline V gene sequence: CDR1 MNHNY, CDR2 SVGAGI (reference sequence). Trimming pared 2 bases from V and 0 bases from J, leaving 15 bases between.

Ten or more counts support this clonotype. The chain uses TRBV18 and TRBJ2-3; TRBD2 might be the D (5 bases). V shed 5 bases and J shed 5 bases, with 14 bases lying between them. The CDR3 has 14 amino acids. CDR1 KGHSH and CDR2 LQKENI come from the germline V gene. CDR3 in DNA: TGTGCCAGCTCAACATTTGCAGGAGGAGATACGCAGTATTTT. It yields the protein CASSTFAGGDTQYF.

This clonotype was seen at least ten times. The CDR3: CASKGQHLNTEAFF. Here the CDR3 DNA reads TGTGCCAGCAAAGGACAGCACCTGAACACTGAAGCTTTCTTT. This rearrangement joins TRBV12-3 or TRBV12-4 to TRBJ1-1; D possibly corresponds to TRBD1 (6 bases). Trimming cost V 7 bases and J 0 bases, with 12 bases left between them. This CDR3 has 14 amino acids.

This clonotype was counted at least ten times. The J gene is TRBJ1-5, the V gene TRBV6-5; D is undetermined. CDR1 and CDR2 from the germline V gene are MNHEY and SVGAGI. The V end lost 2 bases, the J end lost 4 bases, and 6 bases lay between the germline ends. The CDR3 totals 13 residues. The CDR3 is CASSYSRNQPQHF. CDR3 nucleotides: TGTGCCAGCAGTTACAGCAGGAATCAGCCCCAGCATTTT.